This TCR beta chain is from a study of identical twins. Study-wide findings and caveats: Weaker excess sharing between twins was seen in beta out-of-frame sequences.

In TCRdb, the 5' RACE reads were re-called with MiXCR into one record per CDR3 protein. The repertoire has some 1,700,000 distinct CDR3 sequences, more than 30% of them found once; the top ten carry approximately 0.29%. This clonotype was seen more than once but under ten times. What it recognizes is unknown. Germline CDR1 is SGHRS and CDR2 is YFSETQ. CDR3 length: 14 residues. V lost 3 bases and J lost 3, with 9 bases in between. Input material: cord blood. This chain uses TRBV5-1 with TRBJ1-4; no definite D call. The receptor comes from a newborn girl in good health. In nucleotides, the CDR3 is TGCGCCAGCAGCTCGGCTATACCTAATGAAAAACTGTTTTTT. It is translated as CASSSAIPNEKLFF. Combining the CDR3 with reference TRBV5-1 and TRBJ1-4 gives the whole variable domain KAGVTQTPRYLIKTRGQQVTLSCSPISGHRSVSWYQQTPGQGLQFLFEYFSETQRNKGNFPGRFSGRQFSNSRSEMNVSTLELGDSALYLCASSSAIPNEKLFFGSGTQLSVL.